This T cell receptor beta chain came from a study of blood T cell repertoires in COVID-19. Study summary: In each case, the material was cDNA or gDNA derived from T cells, B-cell-depleted T cells, or PBMCs.

The CDR3 sequence is 14 residues long. V was cut by 3 bases and J by 0 bases, with 8 bases left in between. Germline-derived CDR1 and CDR2 are SGDLS and YYNGEE. Here immunoSEQ multiplex PCR was the method, and the copy in TCRdb shows in-frame clones only, minus some. The sample includes a few hundred thousand clones, around nine tenths of them seen just once. The TCR was taken from a woman younger than 30 who had recovered from COVID-19. V gene TRBV9 combines with J gene TRBJ2-3; D might be TRBD1 (6 bases). The source material was PBMCs or T cells enriched from blood (not recorded which). CDR3 nucleotides: TGTGCCAGCAGCGCAGGGGCTAGCACAGATACGCAGTATTTT. This codes for CASSAGASTDTQYF.